Following are 7 T cell receptor beta chains from one sample sequenced in a study of cytomegalovirus exposure and HLA in healthy donors. The PCR had 60 Vbeta and 13 Jbeta primers. Here immunoSEQ multiplex PCR was the method, and the copy in TCRdb shows in-frame clones only, minus some. The table has about 160,000 clones, 70% to 90% seen once. Sequencing used PBMCs. The receptors originated from a young man in good health and CMV-seropositive.

The chain carries TRBV10-2 and TRBJ1-2, with D tentatively TRBD1 (5 bases). CDR1 and CDR2 (germline): WSHSY, SAAADI. V was clipped by 7 bases and J by 2 bases, with 11 bases between them. This CDR3 region has 13 residues. The CDR3 is CASTQTENYGYTF. The CDR3 DNA reads as TGCGCCAGCACTCAGACAGAGAACTATGGCTACACCTTC.

The chain uses TRBV13 and TRBJ1-6; a weak D match, TRBD1 (5 bases). Looked up from germline, CDR1 is PRHDT and CDR2 is FYEKMQ (reference sequence). The CDR3 has 15 amino acids. The V end lost 0 bases, the J end lost 5 bases, and 8 bases lay between the germline ends. CDR3 bases: TGTGCCAGCAGCTTAGGGCAGGGTAATAATTCACCCCTCCACTTT. This encodes CASSLGQGNNSPLHF. Variable domain in full (rest from reference TRBV13 and TRBJ1-6): AAGVIQSPRHLIKEKRETATLKCYPIPRHDTVYWYQQGPGQDPQFLISFYEKMQSDKGSIPDRFSAQQFSDYHSELNMSSLELGDSALYFCASSLGQGNNSPLHFGNGTRLTVT.

The chain recombines TRBV10-3 with TRBJ2-6; 9 nucleotides agree with TRBD2. The V segment lost 0 bases and the J segment 0 bases; nucleotides outside the gene matches: 15. Germline CDR1 and CDR2: ENHRY and SYGVKD. This CDR3 comprises 22 residues. DNA for the CDR3: TGTGCCATCAGTGAGTCGATGGGTGCCATAGCGGGGGTCGTCTCTGGGGCCAACGTCCTGACTTTC. The encoded protein is CAISESMGAIAGVVSGANVLTF.

The chain employs TRBV9 and TRBJ2-7, with 8 positions matching TRBD2. Germline V gene lookup returns CDR1 SGDLS and CDR2 YYNGEE. Trimming cost V 4 bases and J 6 bases; bases outside gene matches: 12. CDR3 size: 15 residues. CDR3 DNA: TGTGCCAGCAGCATCGAAGGGGAGCGGGAGTCCGAGCAGTACTTC. It codes for CASSIEGERESEQYF.

J is TRBJ1-1 and V is TRBV6-5, with D perhaps TRBD1 (6 bases). V lost 4 bases and J lost 6, with 18 bases in between. Germline CDR1 is MNHEY and CDR2 is SVGAGI. The CDR3 extends over 15 amino acids. This chain's CDR3 is CASSLTGTRGSEAFF. As DNA, the CDR3 is TGTGCCAGCAGTTTAACCGGGACAAGGGGTTCTGAAGCTTTCTTT.

Turning to this clone: The same CDR3 can be traced to other DNA sequences in this sample. The chain links TRBV11-2 to TRBJ2-7; D unresolved. The CDR3 sequence is 12 residues long. The V end lost 5 bases, the J end lost 2 bases, and 7 bases lay between the germline ends. Germline V lookup: CDR1 SGHAT, CDR2 FQNNGV. The CDR3 sequence is CASSVGAYEQYF. DNA of the CDR3: TGTGCCAGCAGCGTAGGAGCCTACGAGCAGTACTTC.

This clone was seen just once. This chain joins TRBV7-3 and TRBJ2-5; D gene ambiguous. This CDR3 spans 13 amino acids. The germline V gene has CDR1 SGHTA and CDR2 FQGTGA. Between the trimmed V and J ends, which lost 6 bases and 2 bases, there was a span of 10 bases. The DNA for the CDR3 is TGTGCCAGCAGTAGAACCATACAAGAGACCCAGTACTTC. This encodes CASSRTIQETQYF.